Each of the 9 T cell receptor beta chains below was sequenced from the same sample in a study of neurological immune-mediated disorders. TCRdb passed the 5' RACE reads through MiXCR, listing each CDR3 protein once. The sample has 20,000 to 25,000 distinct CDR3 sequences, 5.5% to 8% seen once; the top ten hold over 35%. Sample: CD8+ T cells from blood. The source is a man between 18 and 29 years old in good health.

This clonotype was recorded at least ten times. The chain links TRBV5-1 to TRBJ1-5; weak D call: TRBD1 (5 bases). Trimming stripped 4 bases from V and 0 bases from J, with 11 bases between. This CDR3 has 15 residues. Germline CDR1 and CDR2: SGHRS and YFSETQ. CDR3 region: CASSLTGGSNQPQHF. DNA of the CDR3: TGCGCCAGCAGCCTGACGGGGGGTAGCAATCAGCCCCAGCATTTT.

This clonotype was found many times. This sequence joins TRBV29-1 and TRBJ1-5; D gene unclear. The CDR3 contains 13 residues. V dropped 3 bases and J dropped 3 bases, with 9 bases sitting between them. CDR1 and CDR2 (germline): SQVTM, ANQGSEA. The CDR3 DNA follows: TGCAGCGTTGAGGTTGCGGACAATCAGCCCCAGCATTTT. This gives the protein CSVEVADNQPQHF.

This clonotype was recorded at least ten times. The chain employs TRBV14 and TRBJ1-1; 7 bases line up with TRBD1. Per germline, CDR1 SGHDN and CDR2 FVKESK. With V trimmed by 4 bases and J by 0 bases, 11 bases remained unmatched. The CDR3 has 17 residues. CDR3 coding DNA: TGTGCCAGCAGCCTGCCGGGACAGCATATAATGAACACTGAAGCTTTCTTT. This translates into CASSLPGQHIMNTEAFF.

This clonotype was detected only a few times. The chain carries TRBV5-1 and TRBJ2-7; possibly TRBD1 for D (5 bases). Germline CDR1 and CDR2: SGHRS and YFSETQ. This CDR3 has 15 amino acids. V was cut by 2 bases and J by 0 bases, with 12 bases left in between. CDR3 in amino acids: CASSFLGAISYEQYF. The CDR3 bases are TGCGCCAGCAGCTTTTTAGGGGCCATCTCCTACGAGCAGTACTTC.

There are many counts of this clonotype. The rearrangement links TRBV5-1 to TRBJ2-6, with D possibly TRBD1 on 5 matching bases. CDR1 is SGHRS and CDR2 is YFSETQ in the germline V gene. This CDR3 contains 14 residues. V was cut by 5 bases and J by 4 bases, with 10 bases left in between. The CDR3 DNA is TGCGCCAGCAGTCTGGGGCGCGGGGCCAACGTCCTGACTTTC. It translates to CASSLGRGANVLTF.

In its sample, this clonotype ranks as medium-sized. The CDR3, as DNA: TGCAGTGCTAGAGGGCCCGGGGAGCTGTTTTTT. As protein: CSARGPGELFF. The rearrangement joins TRBV20-1 to TRBJ2-2; D unresolved. Trimming left V 1 base short and J 6 bases short, with 3 bases between. Germline V gene data show CDR1 as DFQATT and CDR2 as SNEGSKA (reference sequence). The CDR3 is made up of 11 amino acids.

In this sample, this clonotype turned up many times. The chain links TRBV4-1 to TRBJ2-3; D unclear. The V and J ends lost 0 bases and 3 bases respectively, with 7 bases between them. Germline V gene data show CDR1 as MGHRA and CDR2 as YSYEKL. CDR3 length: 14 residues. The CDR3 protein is CASSQDRQTDTQYF. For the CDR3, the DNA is TGCGCCAGCAGCCAAGATCGTCAGACAGATACGCAGTATTTT.

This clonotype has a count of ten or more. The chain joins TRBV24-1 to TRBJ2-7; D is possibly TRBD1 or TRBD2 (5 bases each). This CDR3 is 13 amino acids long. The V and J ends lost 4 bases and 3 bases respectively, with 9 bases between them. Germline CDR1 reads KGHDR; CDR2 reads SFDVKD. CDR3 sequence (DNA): TGTGCCACCAGTGAATCGGGGCTCTACGAGCAGTACTTC. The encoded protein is CATSESGLYEQYF.

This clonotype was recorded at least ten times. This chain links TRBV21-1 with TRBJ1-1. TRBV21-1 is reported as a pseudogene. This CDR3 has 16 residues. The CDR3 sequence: CASRDYRDPTCTEAFF. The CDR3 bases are TGTGCCAGCAGGGACTACAGGGATCCGACTTGCACTGAAGCTTTCTTT.